The text below deals with one T cell receptor (beta chain). Primers used in a second PCR of roughly 6 to 11 cycles were a sample-barcoded 5' primer and a J-beta primer mix. MiXCR was run by TCRdb on the 5' RACE reads, yielding one entry per CDR3 protein. The sample has about 1.6 million distinct CDR3 sequences, about 32% seen once. Looked up from germline, CDR1 is KGHSH and CDR2 is LQKENI. V gave up 6 bases and J gave up 6 bases; unmatched junction bases: 20. This CDR3 has 19 amino acids. This sample stems from a study of blood T cells in healthy people across ages. The chain is built from TRBV18 and TRBJ2-1; 10 bases agree with TRBD2. The TCR comes from a woman under 40 in good health. The sequenced sample was blood. CDR3 residues: CASSPRVLGLAGDRNEQFF. In nucleotides, the CDR3 is TGTGCCAGCTCGCCCAGGGTCTTGGGGCTAGCGGGAGATCGCAATGAGCAGTTCTTC. The variable domain in full, with the rest retrieved from reference TRBV18 and TRBJ2-1, is NAGVMQNPRHLVRRRGQEARLRCSPMKGHSHVYWYRQLPEEGLKFMVYLQKENIIDESGMPKERFSAEFPKEGPSILRIQQVVRGDSAAYFCASSPRVLGLAGDRNEQFFGPGTRLTVL.